Sequencing of this T cell receptor beta chain was carried out in a study of PD-L1 blockade in urothelial cancer. About the study: Patients went on atezolizumab around 2014, receiving 1,200 mg intravenously every 3 weeks. The authors examined blood 3 weeks (second dose) and 6 weeks after treatment start.

Time point indicated: pretreatment peripheral blood. Only in-frame clones appear in the TCRdb table, and some are missing; sequencing was by immunoSEQ multiplex PCR. The sample holds under 95,000 clones, around 83% seen once. The specimen was PBMCs, collected around atezolizumab (anti-PD-L1) treatment. The TCR was taken from a man aged 55-75 years with urothelial cancer.

CDR3 DNA sequence: TGTGCCGGGGGGACTAGCGGGAGGGACAATGAGCAGTTCTTC. It is translated as CAGGTSGRDNEQFF. The chain joins TRBV28 to TRBJ2-1, with 16 bases lining up with TRBD2. The CDR3 sequence is 14 residues long. The J segment lost 5 bases and the V segment lost 11 bases, leaving 3 bases of the junction unmatched. Germline CDR1 MDHEN, CDR2 SYDVKM.